These 8 T cell receptor beta chains were sequenced from one sample in a study of T cells in Graves' hyperthyroidism and ophthalmopathy. Amplification of TCR beta CDR3 regions was performed using RNA transcripts as template. HTBI primers drove first-round RT-PCR of the TCR CDR3. TCRdb called the multiplex PCR reads again in MiXCR, with one record for every CDR3 protein. This table has around 99,000 distinct CDR3 sequences, roughly 15% appearing once. Material: blood. These receptor sequences come from a woman in her fifties or sixties with Graves' hyperthyroidism.

This clonotype has only a few counts. This chain uses TRBV6-1 with TRBJ2-3; D gene unclear. This CDR3 comprises 13 residues. Germline V gene data show CDR1 as MNHNS and CDR2 as SASEGT. V shed 9 bases and J shed 2 bases, with 12 bases lying between them. The CDR3 is CASSYDVTDTQYF. CDR3 DNA sequence: TGTGCCAGTTCTTACGACGTCACAGATACGCAGTATTTT.

In this sample, this clonotype turned up many times. The chain has TRBV11-2 and TRBJ2-7; D is uncertain. The CDR3 contains 14 residues. Per germline, CDR1 SGHAT and CDR2 FQNNGV. The V end lost 1 base, the J end lost 1 base, and 8 bases lay between the germline ends. The CDR3 sequence: CASSLGHKSYEQYF. CDR3 in DNA: TGTGCCAGCAGCTTAGGACACAAGTCCTACGAGCAGTACTTC.

At least ten counts were recorded for this clonotype. The J gene is TRBJ2-3, the V gene TRBV5-1; 10 bases are a match to TRBD2. This CDR3 region has 16 residues. J lost 2 bases, V lost 0 bases, and 3 bases had no gene match. Germline values: CDR1 SGHRS, CDR2 YFSETQ. The chain's CDR3 is CASSLGLAGYTDTQYF. For the CDR3, the DNA is TGCGCCAGCAGCTTGGGACTAGCGGGTTACACAGATACGCAGTATTTT. The complete variable domain, with remaining parts taken from reference TRBV5-1 and TRBJ2-3, reads KAGVTQTPRYLIKTRGQQVTLSCSPISGHRSVSWYQQTPGQGLQFLFEYFSETQRNKGNFPGRFSGRQFSNSRSEMNVSTLELGDSALYLCASSLGLAGYTDTQYFGPGTRLTVL.

This clonotype has a count of ten or more. The V and J genes are TRBV20-1 and TRBJ2-2; 7 bases map to TRBD1. The CDR3 contains 17 residues. From germline, CDR1 is DFQATT and CDR2 SNEGSKA (reference sequence). V lost 0 bases, J lost 0 bases, and 7 bases stayed unmatched. CDR3 loop: CSARDGRGLTNTGELFF. The CDR3 nucleotides are TGCAGTGCTAGAGATGGCAGGGGGTTAACGAACACCGGGGAGCTGTTTTTT.

This clonotype appeared many times. The chain is built from TRBV20-1 and TRBJ2-5, with 9 bases identical to TRBD2. The CDR3 is made up of 15 amino acids. The V segment lost 0 bases and the J segment 4 bases; nucleotides outside the gene matches: 6. Germline CDR1 reads DFQATT; CDR2 reads SNEGSKA (reference sequence). CDR3 sequence reads: CSAREVSGRGETQYF. In DNA, the CDR3 is TGCAGTGCTAGAGAGGTTAGCGGGAGAGGAGAGACCCAGTACTTC.

This clonotype was detected ten times or more. The gene calls are TRBV20-1 and TRBJ2-7; no reliable D call. V was pared by 3 bases and J by 7 bases, with 10 bases between. The CDR3 contains 11 residues. Germline values: CDR1 DFQATT, CDR2 SNEGSKA (reference sequence). The chain's CDR3 is CSARPVGEQYF. DNA for the CDR3: TGCAGTGCTAGGCCAGTCGGGGAGCAGTACTTC.

This clonotype was detected ten times or more. The chain is built from TRBV6-1 and TRBJ1-3; 8 bases match TRBD1. The CDR3 contains 14 residues. The germline V gene encodes CDR1 MNHNS and CDR2 SASEGT. V lost 5 bases to trimming and J lost 2 bases; unmatched junction nucleotides: 2. The CDR3 is CASSRQGPGNTIYF. In nucleotides, the CDR3 is TGTGCCAGCAGTAGACAGGGGCCTGGAAACACCATATATTTT.

Judged by abundance, this clonotype is medium-sized. This sequence joins TRBV15 and TRBJ2-2; TRBD2 is a possible D gene (6 bases). Deletions cut 3 bases from V and 4 bases from J, with 9 bases between. The CDR3 extends over 14 amino acids. In germline, CDR1 is LNHNV, CDR2 YYDKDF (reference sequence). In nucleotides, the CDR3 is TGTGCCACCAGCAGTCTAGCGATCACCGGGGAGCTGTTTTTT. Translation gives CATSSLAITGELFF. Variable domain in full (rest from reference TRBV15 and TRBJ2-2): DAMVIQNPRYQVTQFGKPVTLSCSQTLNHNVMYWYQQKSSQAPKLLFHYYDKDFNNEADTPDNFQSRRPNTSFCFLDIRSPGLGDTAMYLCATSSLAITGELFFGEGSRLTVL.